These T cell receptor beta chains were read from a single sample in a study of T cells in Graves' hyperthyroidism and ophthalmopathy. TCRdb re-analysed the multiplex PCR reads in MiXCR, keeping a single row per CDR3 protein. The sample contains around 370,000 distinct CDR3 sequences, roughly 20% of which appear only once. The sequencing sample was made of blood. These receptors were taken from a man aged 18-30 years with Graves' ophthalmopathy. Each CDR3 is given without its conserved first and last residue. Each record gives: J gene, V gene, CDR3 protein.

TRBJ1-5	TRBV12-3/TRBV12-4	ASSNDRVGNQPQH
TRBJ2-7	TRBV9	ASSLRTETYEQY
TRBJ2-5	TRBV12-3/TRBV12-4	ASSPPGIQETQY
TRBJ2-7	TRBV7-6	ASSLGGDYEQY
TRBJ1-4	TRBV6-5	ASSYSLTTNEKLF
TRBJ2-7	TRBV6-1	ASSSERQLYEQY
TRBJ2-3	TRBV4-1	ASSQVGRNRTDTQY
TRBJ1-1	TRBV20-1	SADRQGTEAF
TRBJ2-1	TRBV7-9	ASSLEGGPNNEQF
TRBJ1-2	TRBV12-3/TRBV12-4	ASSPYRDSPGYT
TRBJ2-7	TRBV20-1	SARKDYEQY
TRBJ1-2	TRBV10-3	AISEARTGNYGYT
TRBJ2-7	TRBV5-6	ASSLEYPGQALYEQY
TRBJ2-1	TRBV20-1	SARQGYNEQF
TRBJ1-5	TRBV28	ASSFVGSNQPQH
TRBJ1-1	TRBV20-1	GARAGNTEAF
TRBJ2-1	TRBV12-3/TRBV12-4	ASSPGRHKSSPF
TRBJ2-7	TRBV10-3	AISESDEVTTPLSSYEQY
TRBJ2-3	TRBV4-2	ASSQDGREEY
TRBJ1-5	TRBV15	ATSRGGGAGNQPQH
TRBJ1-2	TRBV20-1	SARKAGGAYGYT
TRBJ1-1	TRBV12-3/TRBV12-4	ASILTGGRTEAF
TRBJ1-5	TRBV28	ASRNRGSNQPQH
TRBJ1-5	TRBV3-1	ASSGGDQPQH
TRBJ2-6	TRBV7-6	ASSLEVRGVIGANVLT
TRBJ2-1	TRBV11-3	ASSSRLAGTREQF
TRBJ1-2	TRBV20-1	SARELYGYT
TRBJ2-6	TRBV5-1	ASSIDRVSGANVLT
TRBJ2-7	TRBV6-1	ASRQGRLPLSYEQY
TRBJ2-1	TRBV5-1	ASQTATPYNEQF
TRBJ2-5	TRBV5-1	ASQPLRGQLQETQY
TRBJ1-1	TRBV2	ASSGQGTNTEAF
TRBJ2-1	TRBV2	ASSWTSGSGNEQF
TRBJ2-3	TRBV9	ASSVAGETDTQY
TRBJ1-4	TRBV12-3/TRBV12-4	ASSLGSQNEKLF
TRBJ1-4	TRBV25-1	ASSERRGQTNEKLF
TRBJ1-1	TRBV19	ASTPTSGGTEAF
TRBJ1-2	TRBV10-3	AITLSVHYGYT
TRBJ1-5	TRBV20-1	SARAMTGLQPQH
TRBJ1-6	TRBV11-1	ASSLEGRINSPLH
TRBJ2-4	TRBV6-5	ASSYEDSLAKNIQY
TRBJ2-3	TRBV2	ASSAGQGAADTQY
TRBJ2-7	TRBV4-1	ASSPRGGIDEQY
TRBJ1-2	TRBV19	ASSTDRESGYT
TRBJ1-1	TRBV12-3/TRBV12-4	ASSSPAGTGGANTEAF
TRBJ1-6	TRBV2	ASSNGTPIRTLH
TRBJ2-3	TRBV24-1	ATSDLRGGDTQY
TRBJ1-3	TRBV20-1	SAPRDPTGTGNTIY
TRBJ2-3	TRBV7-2	ASSLVTDREATQY
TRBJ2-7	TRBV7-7	ASSPGLGREQY
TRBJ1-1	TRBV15	ATSNVGGETEAF
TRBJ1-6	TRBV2	ASSEERSSYNSPLH
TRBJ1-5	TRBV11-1	ASSLVGPFGNQPQH
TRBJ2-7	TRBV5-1	ASSLGQGARYEQY
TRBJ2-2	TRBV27	ASSYGLPSMTGELF
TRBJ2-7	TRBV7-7	ASSRDRAAEQY
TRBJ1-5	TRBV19	ASSKLTGGSGQPQH